Shown below are 8 T cell receptor beta chains from a single sample sequenced in a study of CXCR3-negative and CXCR3-positive naive CD8 T cells (dated by TCRdb to between 2019 and 2020). Overall study results and their limits: TRB CDR3s from CXCR3-positive naive cells showed higher hydrophobicity (lower Kidera factor 4), lower energy, and higher strength and volume indices than CXCR3-negative naive cells.

Sequenced using a NextSeq 550. The Human TCR Profiling Kit (MiLaboratory) was used to prepare UMI-labeled 5' RACE TRB cDNA libraries. With the reads reprocessed by TCRdb, a single entry stands for each CDR3 protein sequence and no DNA is reported. This sample's records show tens of thousands of distinct CDR3 sequences. The ten most abundant clones make up 0.8% to 0.85% of the sample. These receptors have no identified antigens. The sample was naive CXCR3+ CD8+ T cells from blood. This sample's cell subset or site label indicates: CD45RO-CCR7+CD27+CD95- naive CD8+ T cells expressing CXCR3 (TNR3+). The receptors derive from a human donor in good health. Some clones in this sample may be carry-over from other donors' samples.

The chain employs TRBV6-5 and TRBJ2-3. CDR1 and CDR2 from the germline V gene are MNHEY and SVGAGI. CDR3 length equals 13 residues. The CDR3 protein is CASRMISTDTQYF.

The genes are TRBV28 and TRBJ2-7. The germline CDR1 and CDR2 sequences are MDHEN and SYDVKM. The CDR3 has 14 amino acids. The CDR3: CASSLGTGPYEQYF. The whole variable domain, remainder taken from reference TRBV28 and TRBJ2-7, is DVKVTQSSRYLVKRTGEKVFLECVQDMDHENMFWYRQDPGLGLRLIYFSYDVKMKEKGDIPEGYSVSREKKERFSLILESASTNQTSMYLCASSLGTGPYEQYFGPGTRLTVT.

This chain links TRBV6-2 or TRBV6-3 with TRBJ2-7; TCRdb names TRBD1, which stays unverified in the absence of DNA. There are 12 residues in the CDR3. Germline loops: CDR1 MNHEY, CDR2 SVGEGT. CDR3 sequence reads: CAGGPSSYEQYF.

This chain uses TRBV12-3 or TRBV12-4 with TRBJ2-3; TCRdb gives TRBD1 as the D gene, but with no DNA this cannot be confirmed. CDR3 length equals 14 residues. CDR3 in amino acids: CASSRTGEGDTQYF.

The rearrangement joins TRBV7-2 to TRBJ1-1. The CDR3 is 16 residues long. Per germline, CDR1 SGHTA and CDR2 FQGNSA. The CDR3 sequence is CASSFGYESMNTEAFF.

Frequency places this clonotype as medium-sized. The chain employs TRBV4-3 and TRBJ1-1. CDR3 length: 14 amino acids. Germline CDR1 LGHNA, CDR2 YSLEER. This CDR3 reads CASSQRGMNTEAFF.

The CDR3 sequence is CASGLALAGETDTQYF. The rearrangement joins TRBV12-5 to TRBJ2-3; TCRdb returns TRBD2, unconfirmable since there is no DNA. From germline, CDR1 is LGHNT and CDR2 FRNRAP. The CDR3 is 16 residues long.

The chain uses TRBV20-1 and TRBJ1-5; the D call from TCRdb, TRBD1, cannot be confirmed without DNA. CDR3 length: 15 amino acids. In germline, CDR1 is DFQATT, CDR2 SNEGSKA (reference sequence). This chain's CDR3 is CSARENYRVGQPQHF.